One sample yielded the 11 T cell receptor beta chains listed below, sequenced in a study of blood T cell repertoires in COVID-19. Sequencing used immunoSEQ multiplex PCR; TCRdb keeps in-frame clones, though not all of them. The data contain under 300,000 clones, under 85% of them singletons. Material for sequencing was peripheral blood. These receptors came from a man aged 25-40 years who had recovered from COVID-19.

This clone was seen only once. J is TRBJ1-2 and V is TRBV6-5; possibly TRBD1 for D (6 bases). The V and J ends lost 10 bases and 8 bases respectively, with 20 bases between them. Germline loops: CDR1 MNHEY, CDR2 SVGAGI. This CDR3 region has 13 residues. DNA of the CDR3: TGTGCCACCCTCCCAAGGGGGTTTAAAGGCTACACCTTC. It encodes CATLPRGFKGYTF.

The chain employs TRBV21-1 and TRBJ2-1; no DNA check was done on the table's D call, TRBD2. TRBV21-1 is designated a pseudogene. The CDR3 sequence is 15 residues long. Written as DNA, the CDR3 is TGTGCCAGCAGCAAAGATCCTAGGCAGTACAATGAGCAGTTCTTC. As protein: CASSKDPRQYNEQFF.

V is TRBV6-5 and J is TRBJ1-2, with a tentative D call TRBD1 (5 bases). CDR3 length: 13 amino acids. Trimming cost V 6 bases and J 4 bases, with 12 bases left between them. The V gene's germline CDR1 is MNHEY and CDR2 SVGAGI. Here the CDR3 DNA reads TGTGCCAGCAGCCTCGGGGGATTCTATGGCTACACCTTC. The encoded protein is CASSLGGFYGYTF.

This sequence joins TRBV19 and TRBJ1-4; the D is unclear. V lost 7 bases and J lost 0, with 18 bases in between. The CDR3 runs 17 residues. Germline lookup yields CDR1 LNHDA and CDR2 SQIVND (reference sequence). DNA of the CDR3: TGTGCCAGTAAGCCACCTACGGGGATAGCAACTAATGAAAAACTGTTTTTT. This gives the protein CASKPPTGIATNEKLFF.

J is TRBJ2-3 and V is TRBV5-1, with D perhaps matching TRBD2 (6 bases). The CDR3 runs to 13 residues. Germline V CDR1 and CDR2: SGHRS, YFSETQ. Between the trimmed V and J ends, which lost 5 bases and 8 bases, there was a span of 15 bases. CDR3 loop: CASREEGLGTQYF. CDR3 nucleotide sequence: TGCGCCAGCAGAGAGGAGGGACTTGGTACGCAGTATTTT.

The V gene is TRBV29-1, the J gene TRBJ2-3, with 8 bases matching TRBD1. The germline V gene has CDR1 SQVTM and CDR2 ANQGSEA. After removal of 7 bases from V and 4 bases from J, the junction contained 7 bases not matched to a gene. The CDR3 contains 13 residues. The CDR3 nucleotides are TGCAGCGGAACCAAGACAGGGGCAGATACGCAGTATTTT. Translation gives CSGTKTGADTQYF.

This clone was seen more than once but under ten times. CDR3 nucleotide sequence: TGTGCCAGCAGCTTAGGATCTTGGACAAGGGCCCTCCACTTT. Translation gives CASSLGSWTRALHF. The chain has TRBV11-2 and TRBJ1-6; D perhaps matches TRBD1 (5 bases). Germline CDR1 is SGHAT and CDR2 is FQNNGV. The CDR3 has 14 amino acids. The V and J ends lost 1 base and 14 bases respectively, with 15 bases between them. The entire variable domain, with the rest obtained from reference TRBV11-2 and TRBJ1-6, is as follows: EAGVAQSPRYKIIEKRQSVAFWCNPISGHATLYWYQQILGQGPKLLIQFQNNGVVDDSQLPKDRFSAERLKGVDSTLKIQPAKLEDSAVYLCASSLGSWTRALHFGNGTRLTVT.

The CDR3 spells CASSQGDRKNTEAFF. CDR3 nucleotide sequence: TGTGCCAGCAGCCAAGGGGACAGAAAGAACACTGAAGCTTTCTTT. The gene calls are TRBV3-1 (or the pseudogene TRBV3-2) and TRBJ1-1; 7 bases align to TRBD1. CDR1 and CDR2 (germline): LGHDT, YNNKEL (reference sequence). V lost 1 base to trimming and J lost 1 base; unmatched junction nucleotides: 3. This CDR3 has 15 amino acids.

This chain links TRBV18 with TRBJ2-1; 7 bases match TRBD1. There are 16 residues in the CDR3. The germline V gene encodes CDR1 KGHSH and CDR2 LQKENI. With V trimmed by 3 bases and J by 0 bases, 5 bases remained unmatched. The CDR3 region is CASSPTGLGSYNEQFF. CDR3 nucleotides: TGTGCCAGCTCACCGACAGGGTTAGGCTCCTACAATGAGCAGTTCTTC.

V gene TRBV3-1 (or the pseudogene TRBV3-2) combines with J gene TRBJ2-1, with D tentatively TRBD2 (7 bases). The germline CDR1 and CDR2 sequences are LGHDT and YNNKEL (reference sequence). Trimming pared 0 bases from V and 5 bases from J, leaving 11 bases between. The CDR3 is 15 residues long. As DNA, the CDR3 is TGTGCCAGCAGCCAAGAGGGGGGGCCCAACAATGAGCAGTTCTTC. Residues: CASSQEGGPNNEQFF.

V usage is TRBV5-4 and J usage is TRBJ2-3, with TRBD2 identical over 10 bases. The CDR3 is 16 amino acids. V lost 3 bases to trimming and J lost 6 bases; unmatched junction nucleotides: 10. Germline V gene lookup returns CDR1 SGHNT and CDR2 YYREEE (reference sequence). Here the CDR3 reads CASSSSGGAPGDTQYF. The CDR3 nucleotides read TGTGCCAGCAGCTCGAGCGGGGGGGCCCCGGGGGATACGCAGTATTTT.